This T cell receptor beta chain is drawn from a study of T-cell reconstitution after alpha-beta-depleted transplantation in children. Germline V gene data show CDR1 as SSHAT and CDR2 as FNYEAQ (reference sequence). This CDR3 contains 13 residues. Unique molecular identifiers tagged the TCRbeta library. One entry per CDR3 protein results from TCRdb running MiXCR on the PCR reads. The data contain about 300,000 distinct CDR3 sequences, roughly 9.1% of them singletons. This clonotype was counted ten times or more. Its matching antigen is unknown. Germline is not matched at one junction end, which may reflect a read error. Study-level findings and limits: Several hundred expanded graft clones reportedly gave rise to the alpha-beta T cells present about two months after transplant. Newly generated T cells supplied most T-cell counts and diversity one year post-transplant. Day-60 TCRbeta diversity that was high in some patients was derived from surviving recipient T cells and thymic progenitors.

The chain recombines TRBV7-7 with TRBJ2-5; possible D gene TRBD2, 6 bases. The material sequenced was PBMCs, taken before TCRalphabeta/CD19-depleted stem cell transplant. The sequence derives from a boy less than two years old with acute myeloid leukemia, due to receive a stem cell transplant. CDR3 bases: TGTGCTAGCAGCTTAGCGGCAAGGGAGACCCAGTACTTC. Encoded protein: CASSLAARETQYF.